The 23 T cell receptor delta chains given below trace back to one sample, sequenced in a study of gamma delta lymphoproliferative disorders and STAT genes. PBMCs from patients and controls supplied the genomic DNA for sequencing. With CATT, TCRdb re-called clones from the multiplex PCR reads. The top ten hold 71% of the sample, which has approximately 1,200 delta-chain clones, 1.5% to 1.8% seen once. Sequenced: blood. The receptors were gathered from a human donor in good health.

Sample share makes this clone medium-sized. Although no V gene was called, TRDJ1 is the J gene; the table assigns TRDD3, which was not confirmed against the DNA. The CDR3 runs to 20 residues. The CDR3 reads CASLLSLLGDTHPYTDKLIF. The CDR3 region has the DNA TGTGCCTCCCTACTCTCCCTACTGGGGGATACGCACCCATACACCGATAAACTCATCTTT.

Worth noting for this clone: A read error likely explains this, since a far larger clone differs by one base. Other DNA variants within this sample encode the same CDR3. This rearrangement joins TRDV1 to TRDJ1; 7 nucleotides align to TRDD3. V lost 0 bases, J lost 0 bases, and 7 bases stayed unmatched. There are 17 residues in the CDR3. CDR1 is TSWWSYY, CDR2 QGS, per germline. CDR3 nucleotide sequence: TGTGCTCTTGGGGAACTATGGGGGACTCCTTACACCGATAAACTCATCTTT. Translated, it gives CALGELWGTPYTDKLIF.

As to this clone: TCRdb attributes to this sequence the protein of a much larger clone, which differs from the DNA translation at residue 13; a read error is likely, and the protein displayed is translated from the DNA. The V gene is TRDV2, the J gene TRDJ1; 10 nucleotides line up with TRDD3. Germline V gene data show CDR1 as GEAIGNYY and CDR2 as EKD. The CDR3 consists of 20 residues. The trim removed 1 base at V and 0 bases at J, leaving 16 bases unmatched. The CDR3, as DNA: TGTGCCTGTGACACTATTGAAATACTGGGGGATCCTAGGTACACCGATAAACTCATCTTT. It encodes CACDTIEILGDPRYTDKLIF.

With respect to this clone: The protein held in TCRdb is that of a much larger clone and does not match this DNA's translation at residue 7, likely because of a read error; the protein shown is translated from the DNA. This same CDR3 is encoded by further DNA sequences in the sample. This chain links TRDV2 with TRDJ1, with TRDD3 matching 9 bases. This CDR3 is 23 amino acids long. Germline values: CDR1 GEAIGNYY, CDR2 EKD. The CDR3 loop reads CACDTRRAITGGARPPNTDKLIF. In DNA, the CDR3 is TGCGCCTGTGACACACGTAGGGCAATTACTGGGGGAGCCAGGCCCCCAAACACCGATAAACTCATCTTT.

This clone was seen only a few times. A far larger clone is a single base away, which makes a read error likely. Other DNA sequences in this specimen translate into the identical CDR3. The CDR3 protein is CALGELANSYWGTGLPHPTDKLIF. CDR3 nucleotide sequence: TGTGCTCTTGGGGAGCTAGCAAACTCGTACTGGGGGACGGGTCTGCCCCACCCGACCGATAAACTCATCTTT. The chain joins TRDV1 to TRDJ1; 9 positions agree with TRDD3. CDR1 and CDR2 (germline): TSWWSYY, QGS. The CDR3 sequence is 24 residues long. J lost 2 bases, V lost 3 bases, and 31 bases had no gene match.

This clone was seen a handful of times. The protein in TCRdb stems from a much larger clone and differs at residue 12 from this DNA's translation, likely a read error; here the protein is translated from the DNA. The chain links TRDV2 to TRDJ1; 12 bases are shared with TRDD3. The CDR3 consists of 16 residues. From germline, CDR1 is GEAIGNYY and CDR2 EKD. The CDR3 coding sequence is TGTGCCTGTGACAGTTTACTGGGGGATACCACCAATAAACTCATCTTT. This gives the protein CACDSLLGDTTNKLIF.

With respect to this clone: The protein TCRdb lists belongs to a much larger clone and differs from this DNA's translation at residue 5, which points to a read error; the protein shown is made from the DNA. The chain links TRDV2 to TRDJ1; TRDD3 aligns across 12 bases. The germline CDR1 and CDR2 sequences are GEAIGNYY and EKD. V dropped 3 bases and J dropped 2; count of bases not matched to a gene: 18. This CDR3 has 20 residues. For the CDR3, the DNA is TGTGCCTGTGACCAGCTTGCAACTGGGGGATACAATCTCCCGACCGATAAACTCATCTTT. Translation gives CACDQLATGGYNLPTDKLIF.

By frequency in the sample, this clone is large (0.1 to 1%). Other nucleotide sequences from this sample produce the same CDR3. The J gene is TRDJ1, the V gene TRDV1, with a tentative D call TRDD3 (6 bases). V shed 3 bases and J shed 1 base, with 18 bases lying between them. This CDR3 is 17 amino acids long. Per germline, CDR1 TSWWSYY and CDR2 QGS. CDR3 sequence (DNA): TGTGCTCTTGGGGACCCGGTTCGGGGGAGAGGCACCGATAAACTCATCTTT. The encoded protein is CALGDPVRGRGTDKLIF.

By sample fraction, this clone is medium-sized (0.01 to 0.1%). The TCRdb record carries a much larger clone's protein, which differs from this DNA's translation at residue 15; a read error is the likely cause, and the protein listed here is the DNA translation. V and J are TRDV1 and TRDJ1; 7 bases align to TRDD3. The CDR3 has 17 residues. The V gene's germline CDR1 is TSWWSYY and CDR2 QGS. The CDR3, as DNA: TGTGCTCTTGGGGAACTATGGGGGACCCCTTACACCGATAAACCCATCTTT. This gives the protein CALGELWGTPYTDKPIF.

Comment on this clone: This DNA's translation and the protein TCRdb lists, from a much larger clone, do not match at residue 11, likely due to a read error; the protein shown is translated from the DNA. This sequence joins TRDV2 and TRDJ1; TRDD3 aligns across 10 bases. V lost 3 bases and J lost 2; bases outside the gene matches: 20. The CDR3 runs 20 residues. The germline V gene encodes CDR1 GEAIGNYY and CDR2 EKD. The CDR3 reads CACDPLATGGFNLPTDKLIF. The CDR3 DNA reads TGTGCCTGTGACCCGCTTGCAACTGGGGGATTCAATCTCCCGACCGATAAACTCATCTTT.

This clone was counted at least ten times. The protein held in TCRdb is that of a much larger clone and does not match this DNA's translation at residue 4, likely because of a read error; the protein shown is translated from the DNA. V and J are TRDV2 and TRDJ3; D perhaps matches TRDD3 (5 bases). The CDR3 extends over 22 amino acids. Looked up from germline, CDR1 is GEAIGNYY and CDR2 is EKD. CDR3: CACGTIRGLPRVGSWDTRQMFF. CDR3 sequence (DNA): TGTGCCTGTGGCACCATCCGGGGGCTCCCCCGAGTAGGCTCCTGGGACACCCGACAGATGTTTTTC.

As to this clone: TCRdb lists the protein of a much larger clone for this DNA, which differs at residue 8, so this is likely a read error; the protein given here is translated from the DNA itself. The chain has TRDV1 and TRDJ1, with TRDD3 identical over 10 bases. Germline-derived CDR1 and CDR2 are TSWWSYY and QGS. V shed 7 bases, J shed 0 bases, and the junction held 26 bases outside the gene matches. CDR3 length: 22 amino acids. DNA of the CDR3: TGTGCTCTTGAGGTCCTTCCCGCTCTTTATAGTGGGGGATACAAGTACACCGATAAACTCATCTTT. This sequence encodes CALEVLPALYSGGYKYTDKLIF.

This clone was detected only a few times. TCRdb has a much larger clone's protein, which differs at residue 5 from the translation of this DNA, likely because of a read error; what is shown is the protein translated from the DNA. V is TRDV1 and J is TRDJ1; 10 bases line up with TRDD3. Trimming removed 4 bases from V and 2 bases from J; junction bases left unmatched: 22. CDR1 and CDR2 (germline): TSWWSYY, QGS. CDR3 length: 21 amino acids. CDR3 amino acids: CALGGGLLRTGGSRGTDKLIF. CDR3 sequence (DNA): TGTGCTCTTGGGGGAGGTCTCCTACGTACTGGGGGATCCCGGGGGACCGATAAACTCATCTTT.

To note about this clone: TCRdb pairs this DNA with a much larger clone's protein that differs at residue 8, likely a read error; the protein shown was translated from the DNA. The V gene is TRDV2, the J gene TRDJ1, with TRDD3 identical over 8 bases. The CDR3 has 19 residues. Germline V gives CDR1 GEAIGNYY, CDR2 EKD. The J segment lost 3 bases and the V segment lost 0 bases, leaving 17 bases of the junction unmatched. The CDR3 bases are TGTGCCTGTGACACCTTCCCCATTAGGGGGATAGTGGGGTCCGATAAACTCATCTTT. Its protein product is CACDTFPIRGIVGSDKLIF.

This clone was detected a few times. The mismatch at residue 14 between this DNA's translation and the TCRdb protein of a much larger clone likely reflects a read error; the protein shown is translated from the DNA. The chain links TRDV2 to TRDJ1; D not resolved. The V gene's germline CDR1 is GEAIGNYY and CDR2 EKD. The CDR3 extends over 19 amino acids. V shed 3 bases and J shed 3 bases, with 28 bases lying between them. CDR3 region: CACDPLYTLGSKYADKLIF. For the CDR3, the DNA is TGTGCCTGTGACCCTCTCTACACCTTGGGTTCTAAGTACGCCGATAAACTCATCTTT.

This clone was seen a few times. A far larger clone is only one base removed, so a read error is likely. Other DNA sequences from this sample encode an identical CDR3 as well. The rearrangement joins TRDV1 to TRDJ1; TRDD3 matches at 10 bases. Per germline, CDR1 TSWWSYY and CDR2 QGS. The CDR3 consists of 21 residues. The CDR3 DNA is TGTGCTCTTGGGGAAGGTCTCCTACGTACTGGGGGATCCCGGGGGACCGATAAACTCATCTTC. Translation gives CALGEGLLRTGGSRGTDKLIF.

There is no V gene call, and the J gene is TRDJ1; TRDD3, the table's D call, lacks a check against the DNA. The CDR3 has 17 residues. CDR3 sequence: CALGERVDRCGTDKLIF. CDR3 DNA sequence: TGTGCTCTTGGGGAACGCGTGGATCGGTGTGGAACCGATAAACTCATCTTT.

The table lists this clone with many counts. TCRdb lists the protein of a much larger clone for this DNA, which differs at residue 16, so this is likely a read error; the protein given here is translated from the DNA itself. The chain joins TRDV1 to TRDJ1; the match to TRDD3 covers 7 bases. Germline CDR1 is TSWWSYY and CDR2 is QGS. The CDR3 spans 17 residues. CDR3 loop: CALGELWGTPYTDKLTF. DNA of the CDR3: TGTGCTCTTGGGGAACTATGGGGGACCCCTTACACCGATAAACTCACCTTT.

This clone was counted only a few times. The TCRdb protein comes from a much larger clone and disagrees with this DNA's translation at residue 11, likely due to a read error; the protein given here is derived from the DNA. The chain has TRDV3 and TRDJ1; 12 positions match TRDD3. Per germline, CDR1 TVYSNPD and CDR2 GDNSRS (reference sequence). The junction had 31 bases not matched to a gene; V was cut back by 2 bases and J by 0 bases. CDR3 length: 24 residues. CDR3 in DNA: TGTGCCTTTTGTGGTGGGAACTTCCCCAGTTCTCCCTACTGGGGGATACCGTACACCGATAAACTCATCTTT. It specifies CAFCGGNFPSSPYWGIPYTDKLIF.

This clone turned up a few times. The TCRdb protein, from a much larger clone, departs from this DNA's translation at residue 17, likely by read error; the protein shown derives from the DNA. The sample holds other DNA sequences that translate to the same CDR3. The V call is TRDV2, the J call TRDJ1, with TRDD3 identical over 9 bases. The CDR3 has 23 amino acids. Germline CDR1 is GEAIGNYY and CDR2 is EKD. CDR3 in amino acids: CACDTRGAITGGARPPSTDKLIF. The DNA for the CDR3 is TGTGCCTGTGACACACGTGGGGCAATTACTGGGGGAGCCAGGCCCCCAAGCACCGATAAACTCATCTTC.

This clone was counted only a few times. A far more abundant clone sits one base away, making this likely a read error. Other DNA sequences in the same sample also yield this CDR3. The chain has TRDV1 and TRDJ1; 10 bases fit TRDD3. The germline CDR1 and CDR2 sequences are TSWWSYY and QGS. This CDR3 contains 21 residues. The ends lost 6 bases at V and 2 bases at J; junction bases unmatched: 24. The CDR3 here is CALGEGLLRTGGSRGTDKLIF. The CDR3 nucleotides are TGTGCTCTTGGAGAAGGTCTCCTACGTACTGGGGGATCCCGGGGGACCGATAAACTCATCTTT.

A note on this clone: The likely explanation is a read error, given a far larger clone one base away. Other DNA sequences in the same sample also yield this CDR3. V gene TRDV1 combines with J gene TRDJ1, with 10 bases that match TRDD3. Losses at the gene ends were 7 bases for V and 0 bases for J; bases not matched to a gene: 26. CDR3 length equals 22 residues. Germline V lookup: CDR1 TSWWSYY, CDR2 QGS. The CDR3 nucleotides are TGTGCTCTTGAAGTCCTTCCCGTTCTTTATAGTGGGGGATACAAGTACACCGATAAACTCATCTTT. Translated, it gives CALEVLPVLYSGGYKYTDKLIF.

This clone appeared a few times. Given a far larger clone just one base away, this is likely a sequencing read error. The sample carries other DNA sequences with the same CDR3. V is TRDV1 and J is TRDJ1, with a weak D call TRDD3 (6 bases). The CDR3 is 20 residues long. V was clipped by 4 bases and J by 3 bases, with 30 bases between them. Germline V lookup: CDR1 TSWWSYY, CDR2 QGS. CDR3 sequence reads: CALGGSYFWGIDQGADKLIF. Here the CDR3 DNA reads TGTGCTCTTGGGGGCTCCTATTTCTGGGGAATCGACCAAGGCGCCGATAAACTCATCTTT.